These T cell receptor beta chains were read from a single sample in a study of T cell responses to AZD1222 COVID-19 vaccine. Generated by immunoSEQ multiplex PCR, the TCRdb table keeps only in-frame clones and is missing some. Of 110,000 to 150,000 clones listed, over 85% are singletons. The specimen comprised peripheral blood, sampled on day 0 of AZD1222 vaccination. The receptor source for this set is an adult in good health. The CDR3 runs from the conserved cysteine through the conserved F or W. The D gene is left open where the match is weak.

d_call | j_call | v_call | cdr3_aa | cdr3_nt
NA | TRBJ1-5 | TRBV28 | CASSPPPTRGQPQHF | TGTGCCAGCAGCCCCCCCCCGACCCGAGGTCAGCCCCAGCATTTT
NA | TRBJ1-5 | TRBV6-5 | CASSYRVGNQPQHF | TGTGCCAGCAGTTACAGGGTAGGCAATCAGCCCCAGCATTTT
NA | TRBJ1-1 | TRBV12-3/TRBV12-4 | CASRISGVTEAFF | TGTGCCAGCAGAATCTCAGGGGTCACTGAAGCTTTCTTT
TRBD2 | TRBJ2-2 | TRBV5-4 | CASSFPLAGEVGELFF | TGTGCCAGCAGCTTCCCCTTAGCGGGAGAGGTCGGGGAGCTGTTTTTT
NA | TRBJ2-2 | TRBV2 | CASKRTENTGELFF | TGTGCCAGCAAAAGGACAGAGAACACCGGGGAGCTGTTTTTT
NA | TRBJ1-1 | TRBV3-1/TRBV3-2 | CASSQGTLRAEAFF | TGTGCCAGCAGCCAAGGGACCTTAAGGGCTGAAGCTTTCTTT
NA | TRBJ1-2 | TRBV7-2 | CASSLDGDFYGYTF | TGTGCCAGCAGCTTAGATGGGGACTTCTATGGCTACACCTTC
NA | TRBJ1-5 | TRBV11-2 | CASSLGSAGAQPQHF | TGTGCCAGCAGCTTAGGATCGGCAGGGGCCCAGCCCCAGCATTTT
NA | TRBJ1-3 | TRBV7-8 | CASSLFGFTTSSGNTIYF | TGTGCCAGCAGCTTATTCGGCTTTACCACGAGCTCTGGAAACACCATATATTTT
TRBD2 | TRBJ2-7 | TRBV30 | CAWSKTSGLSSYEQYF | TGTGCCTGGAGTAAAACTAGCGGGCTAAGCTCCTACGAGCAGTACTTC
TRBD2 | TRBJ2-2 | TRBV28 | CASSLSPGRGRTKAGELFF | TGTGCCAGCAGTTTATCTCCCGGGAGGGGGAGGACGAAGGCCGGGGAGCTGTTTTTT
TRBD1 | TRBJ2-7 | TRBV29-1 | CSVRDRGPYEQYF | TGCAGCGTTCGAGACAGGGGGCCTTACGAGCAGTACTTC
TRBD2 | TRBJ2-3 | TRBV4-1 | CASSQGAVAGGNQDTQYF | TGCGCCAGCAGCCAGGGTGCTGTAGCGGGAGGAAATCAAGATACGCAGTATTTT
NA | TRBJ2-7 | TRBV30 | CAWRERVYEQYF | TGTGCCTGGAGGGAGCGCGTCTACGAGCAGTACTTC
NA | TRBJ2-1 | TRBV7-6 | CASSLVGGRTYNEQFF | TGTGCCAGCAGCTTAGTAGGTGGACGGACATACAATGAGCAGTTCTTC
NA | TRBJ2-2 | TRBV11-3 | CASSTDREGNGELFF | TGTGCCAGCAGCACGGACAGGGAGGGAAACGGGGAGCTGTTTTTT
NA | TRBJ1-1 | TRBV21-1 | CASSNRGNTEAFF | TGTGCCAGCAGCAACAGGGGTAACACTGAAGCTTTCTTT
NA | TRBJ2-6 | TRBV11-1 | CASSLVQSGANVLTF | TGTGCCAGCAGCTTAGTACAGTCTGGGGCCAACGTCCTGACTTTC
TRBD2 | TRBJ2-7 | TRBV5-1 | CASSSLAGWYEQYF | TGCGCCAGCAGCTCCCTAGCGGGATGGTACGAGCAGTACTTC
NA | TRBJ1-5 | TRBV11-2 | CASSPDGNSNQPQHF | TGTGCCAGCAGCCCGGACGGCAATAGCAATCAGCCCCAGCATTTT
NA | TRBJ1-2 | TRBV11-2 | CASSLGGYGYTF | TGTGCCAGCAGCTTAGGGGGCTATGGCTACACCTTC
NA | TRBJ1-1 | TRBV11-2 | CASSSRGNTEAFF | TGTGCCAGCAGCAGCAGGGGAAACACTGAAGCTTTCTTT
NA | TRBJ1-2 | TRBV5-1 | CASSLDLGAYTF | TGCGCCAGCAGCTTGGATTTGGGGGCCTACACCTTC
TRBD1 | TRBJ2-5 | TRBV29-1 | CSVEAWDREFAHRETQYF | TGCAGCGTTGAGGCGTGGGACAGGGAGTTCGCACACCGGGAGACCCAGTACTTC
TRBD2 | TRBJ2-7 | TRBV5-1 | CASSTTSGSHEQYF | TGCGCCAGCAGCACGACTAGCGGGAGCCACGAGCAGTACTTC
NA | TRBJ1-6 | TRBV30 | CAWRRDGNSPLHF | TGTGCCTGGAGGAGGGACGGAAATTCACCCCTCCACTTT